Listed here are 24 T cell receptor beta chains from one sample, sequenced in a study of blood T cell repertoires in COVID-19. Some clones are missing from TCRdb's copy, which holds only in-frame ones; the method was immunoSEQ multiplex PCR. The sample holds 290,000 or so clones; around nine tenths are singletons and the top ten take 1.1%. Sequencing was done on a sample of PBMCs or T cells enriched from blood (not recorded which). The receptors were sampled from a woman in her twenties or thirties who had recovered from COVID-19.

This clone has a handful of counts. The rearrangement joins TRBV28 to TRBJ1-6; D remains unclear. The CDR3 is 13 amino acids. CDR1 and CDR2 (germline): MDHEN, SYDVKM. The germline V and J ends were trimmed by 7 bases and 9 bases, with 13 bases remaining between them. The CDR3 loop is CASTRDIGSPLHF. The CDR3, as DNA: TGTGCCAGCACGAGGGATATCGGTTCACCCCTCCACTTT.

The rearrangement uses TRBV3-1 (or the pseudogene TRBV3-2) and TRBJ2-7; 7 bases match TRBD1. The CDR3 totals 14 residues. The trim removed 2 bases at V and 5 bases at J, leaving 6 bases unmatched. The germline gives CDR1 LGHDT, CDR2 YNNKEL (reference sequence). CDR3 sequence (DNA): TGTGCCAGCAGCCAACAGGGACAGTTCGACGAGCAGTACTTC. It encodes CASSQQGQFDEQYF.

This clone appeared a single time. This chain connects TRBV6-5 to TRBJ2-5; D gene uncertain. CDR1 is MNHEY, CDR2 SVGAGI, per germline. V was pared by 8 bases and J by 4 bases, with 8 bases between. The CDR3 is 11 residues long. The CDR3 nucleotides are TGTGCCAGCCGGTACCGAGAGACCCAGTACTTC. It encodes CASRYRETQYF.

V is TRBV7-9 and J is TRBJ2-7; TRBD1 matches 7 bases. CDR3 size: 12 residues. V shed 2 bases and J 11 bases; nucleotides not matched to a gene: 6. From germline, CDR1 is SEHNR and CDR2 FQNEAQ (reference sequence). For the CDR3, the DNA is TGTGCCAGCAGCTTACGACAGGGTGGGGAGTACTTC. It translates to CASSLRQGGEYF.

The chain combines TRBV18 with TRBJ2-7; 8 bases map to TRBD1. Germline V gives CDR1 KGHSH, CDR2 LQKENI. The CDR3 contains 13 residues. The V gene end was trimmed by 5 bases and the J gene end by 4 bases; junction bases not matched to a gene: 4. CDR3 DNA sequence: TGTGCCAGCTCAGAAACAGGGGGGTACGAGCAGTACTTC. This gives the protein CASSETGGYEQYF.

The chain has TRBV4-1 and TRBJ2-1; possibly TRBD2 for D (6 bases). This CDR3 has 14 residues. The V end lost 1 base, the J end lost 5 bases, and 9 bases lay between the germline ends. The germline gives CDR1 MGHRA, CDR2 YSYEKL. CDR3 amino acids: CASSQVGSHNEQFF. CDR3 nucleotides: TGCGCCAGCAGCCAAGTCGGGAGTCACAATGAGCAGTTCTTC.

The V gene is TRBV4-1, the J gene TRBJ2-7; 7 nucleotides agree with TRBD2. After removal of 1 base from V and 2 bases from J, the junction contained 17 bases not matched to a gene. The CDR3 runs to 19 residues. Germline CDR1 and CDR2: MGHRA and YSYEKL. CDR3 sequence: CASSQVGGGPEARPYEQYF. CDR3 DNA: TGCGCCAGCAGCCAAGTCGGGGGAGGGCCTGAGGCCCGGCCCTACGAGCAGTACTTC.

The rearrangement joins TRBV9 to TRBJ2-1, with a possible D match to TRBD1 (9 bases). The germline V gene has CDR1 SGDLS and CDR2 YYNGEE. With 4 bases removed from V and 9 bases from J, the gap between germline ends came to 29 bases. This CDR3 region has 18 residues. The CDR3 protein is CASSPGTGLFSGSGEQFF. For the CDR3, the DNA is TGTGCCAGCAGCCCCGGGACAGGGTTGTTCAGCGGGAGTGGTGAGCAGTTCTTC.

This chain joins TRBV7-8 and TRBJ1-2, with D hard to call. CDR1 is SGHVS and CDR2 is FQNEAQ in the germline V gene. The CDR3 consists of 12 residues. The V gene lost 1 base and the J gene lost 6 bases, with 6 bases spanning the gap. The DNA for the CDR3 is TGTGCCAGCAGCTTAGACCGAGATGGCTACACCTTC. Translated: CASSLDRDGYTF.

This clone occurred a few times. The chain uses TRBV5-1 and TRBJ1-2; D possibly corresponds to TRBD1 (5 bases). Per germline, CDR1 SGHRS and CDR2 YFSETQ. The V end lost 1 base, the J end lost 2 bases, and 9 bases lay between the germline ends. The CDR3 is made up of 14 amino acids. The CDR3 region is CASSLTGYNYGYTF. The DNA for the CDR3 is TGCGCCAGCAGCTTGACAGGCTACAACTATGGCTACACCTTC.

This sequence joins TRBV7-9 and TRBJ1-1; 7 nucleotides agree with TRBD1. Trimming removed 4 bases from V and 7 bases from J; junction bases left unmatched: 6. Germline CDR1 and CDR2: SEHNR and FQNEAQ (reference sequence). The CDR3 has 13 residues. CDR3 sequence (DNA): TGTGCCAGCAGCTCCGGGACAGATTATGAAGCTTTCTTT. It yields the protein CASSSGTDYEAFF.

This chain links TRBV6-2 or TRBV6-3 with TRBJ2-7; 8 nucleotides line up with TRBD1. The CDR3 is made up of 14 amino acids. Germline trimming cut 0 bases from V and 5 bases from J; bases unmatched to any gene: 3. Germline CDR1 reads MNHEY; CDR2 reads SVGEGT. DNA for the CDR3: TGTGCCAGCAGTTACTCAGACAGGGGCAACGAGCAGTACTTC. It codes for CASSYSDRGNEQYF.

The chain combines TRBV11-3 with TRBJ2-3; TRBD1 might be the D (6 bases). The germline V and J ends were trimmed by 0 bases and 6 bases, with 16 bases remaining between them. The CDR3 spans 16 residues. Germline CDR1 is SGHNT and CDR2 is YENEEA. The CDR3 bases are TGTGCCAGCAGCTTAGACCCCTCGACAGGACGGGATACGCAGTATTTT. Residues: CASSLDPSTGRDTQYF.

The J gene is TRBJ1-1, the V gene TRBV9, with D hard to call. Germline CDR1 SGDLS, CDR2 YYNGEE. V was trimmed by 2 bases and J by 0 bases, leaving 17 bases between them. The length of the CDR3 is 17 residues. The CDR3 sequence: CASSVSPLGLMNTEAFF. In nucleotides, the CDR3 is TGTGCCAGCAGCGTCAGTCCCTTGGGCCTTATGAACACTGAAGCTTTCTTT.

This clone was seen a single time. In DNA form, the CDR3 reads TGTGCCAGCAGCCAAGATAGGAGGGCTAGCGGGAGGGTTTTGTTACCAGATACGCAGTATTTT. This codes for CASSQDRRASGRVLLPDTQYF. The V and J genes are TRBV3-1 (or the pseudogene TRBV3-2) and TRBJ2-3, with TRBD2 matching 12 bases. Germline V gene lookup returns CDR1 LGHDT and CDR2 YNNKEL (reference sequence). Trimming removed 0 bases from V and 4 bases from J; junction bases left unmatched: 17. This CDR3 is 21 amino acids long.

This sequence joins TRBV3-1 (or the pseudogene TRBV3-2) and TRBJ2-5, with 14 bases identical to TRBD2. V shed 0 bases and J 4 bases; nucleotides not matched to a gene: 4. Germline V gives CDR1 LGHDT, CDR2 YNNKEL (reference sequence). The CDR3 extends over 17 amino acids. The CDR3: CASSQEGLAGVGETQYF. The CDR3 region has the DNA TGTGCCAGCAGCCAAGAGGGACTAGCGGGAGTAGGAGAGACCCAGTACTTC.

The V gene is TRBV7-9, the J gene TRBJ1-6, with 10 bases identical to TRBD1. V lost 8 bases, J lost 9 bases, and 7 bases stayed unmatched. The CDR3 is 14 amino acids. CDR1 is SEHNR and CDR2 is FQNEAQ in the germline V gene (reference sequence). The chain's CDR3 is CASAGTGDSSPLHF. CDR3 in DNA: TGTGCCAGCGCCGGGACAGGGGATAGTTCACCCCTCCACTTT.

CDR3 in amino acids: CASSPGTTDTQYF. CDR3 bases: TGTGCCAGCTCACCAGGGACTACAGATACGCAGTATTTT. V and J are TRBV18 and TRBJ2-3, with D possibly being TRBD2 (6 bases). The CDR3 covers 13 residues. Germline V gives CDR1 KGHSH, CDR2 LQKENI. Trimming shortened V by 2 bases and J by 3 bases, and 6 bases separated the two germline ends.

The rearrangement uses TRBV28 and TRBJ1-2, with a tentative D call TRBD1 (6 bases). Per the germline V gene, CDR1 is MDHEN and CDR2 is SYDVKM. This CDR3 is built from 13 residues. The germline V and J ends were trimmed by 6 bases and 4 bases, with 12 bases remaining between them. The CDR3 here is CASRIDRIYGYTF. The CDR3 region has the DNA TGTGCCAGCAGGATTGACAGGATCTATGGCTACACCTTC.

The chain couples TRBV5-1 to TRBJ2-2; D unclear. With 1 base removed from V and 4 bases from J, the gap between germline ends came to 5 bases. This CDR3 is built from 13 residues. CDR1 is SGHRS, CDR2 YFSETQ, per germline. Here the CDR3 DNA reads TGCGCCAGCAGCTTGACAGTCACCGGGGAGCTGTTTTTT. This translates into CASSLTVTGELFF.

The rearrangement uses TRBV12-3 or TRBV12-4 and TRBJ1-2; D call uncertain. V lost 3 bases to trimming and J lost 8 bases, with 10 bases between them. The CDR3 length is 12 residues. The CDR3 sequence is CASSFRGGGYTF. CDR3 DNA: TGTGCCAGCAGTTTCCGGGGTGGCGGCTACACCTTC.

The gene calls are TRBV7-2 and TRBJ2-7, with 8 bases fitting TRBD2. This CDR3 has 14 residues. The V and J ends lost 3 bases and 3 bases, in that order; junction bases with no gene match: 4. Germline values: CDR1 SGHTA, CDR2 FQGNSA. CDR3 DNA: TGTGCCAGCAGCTTCACTAGCGGAAGCTACGAGCAGTACTTC. This codes for CASSFTSGSYEQYF.

The sample holds one count of this clone. The rearrangement links TRBV10-2 to TRBJ2-4; possible D gene TRBD1, 7 bases. The germline CDR1 and CDR2 sequences are WSHSY and SAAADI. The CDR3 is made up of 16 amino acids. The ends were cut back, 6 bases at V and 2 bases at J, with 17 bases in the middle. For the CDR3, the DNA is TGCGCCAGCAGGGACGGAGCAGGGGGGACCAAAAACATTCAGTACTTC. Its protein is CASRDGAGGTKNIQYF.

The rearrangement links TRBV4-3 to TRBJ2-5; 7 bases match TRBD2. TRBJ2-7 explains the end of the DNA better; the J call may be wrong. The CDR3 sequence is 17 residues long. Germline V lookup: CDR1 LGHNA, CDR2 YSLEER. The DNA of the CDR3 is TGCGCCAGCAGCCAAGGCCCCCCCTCTAGCGGCGCCTACGAGCAGTACTTC. It specifies CASSQGPPSSGAYEQYF.